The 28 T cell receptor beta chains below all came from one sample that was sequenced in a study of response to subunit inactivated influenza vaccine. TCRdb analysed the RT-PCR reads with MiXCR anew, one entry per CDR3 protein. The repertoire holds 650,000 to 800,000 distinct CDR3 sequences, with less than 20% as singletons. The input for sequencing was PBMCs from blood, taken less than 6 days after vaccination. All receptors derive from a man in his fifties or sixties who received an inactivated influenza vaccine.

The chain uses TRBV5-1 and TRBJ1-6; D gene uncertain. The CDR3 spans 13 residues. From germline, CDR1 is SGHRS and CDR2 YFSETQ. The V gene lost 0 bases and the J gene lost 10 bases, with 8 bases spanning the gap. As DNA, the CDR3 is TGCGCCAGCAGCTTGGTTCATCTCTCACCCCTCCACTTT. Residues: CASSLVHLSPLHF.

Here the CDR3 DNA reads TGTGCCAGCAGCCAAAACCAGCTCCGAGGTGAGCAGTTCTTC. Its protein is CASSQNQLRGEQFF. The V and J genes are TRBV3-1 and TRBJ2-1, with D uncertain. V was pared by 2 bases and J by 9 bases, with 14 bases between. The length of the CDR3 is 14 residues. Germline lookup yields CDR1 LGHDT and CDR2 YNNKEL (reference sequence).

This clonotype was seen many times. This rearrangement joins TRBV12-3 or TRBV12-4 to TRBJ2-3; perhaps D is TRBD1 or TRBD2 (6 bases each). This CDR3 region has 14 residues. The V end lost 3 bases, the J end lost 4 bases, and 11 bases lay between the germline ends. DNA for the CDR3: TGTGCCAGCAGTTTCGGGGGCAGGTCAGATACGCAGTATTTT. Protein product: CASSFGGRSDTQYF.

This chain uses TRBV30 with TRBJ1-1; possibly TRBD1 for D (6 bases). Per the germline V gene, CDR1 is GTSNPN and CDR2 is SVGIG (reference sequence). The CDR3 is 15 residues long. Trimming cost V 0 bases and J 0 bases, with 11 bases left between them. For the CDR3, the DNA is TGTGCCTGGAGTGTACGGGGGGCATTGAACACTGAAGCTTTCTTT. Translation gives CAWSVRGALNTEAFF.

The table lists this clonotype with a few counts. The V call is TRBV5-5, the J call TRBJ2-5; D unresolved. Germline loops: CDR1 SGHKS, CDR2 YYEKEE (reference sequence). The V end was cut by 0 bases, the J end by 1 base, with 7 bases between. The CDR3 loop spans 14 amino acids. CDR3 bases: TGTGCCAGCAGCTTGGTTCCAGTCCAAGAGACCCAGTACTTC. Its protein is CASSLVPVQETQYF. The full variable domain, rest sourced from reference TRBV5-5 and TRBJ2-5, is DAGVTQSPTHLIKTRGQQVTLRCSPISGHKSVSWYQQVLGQGPQFIFQYYEKEERGRGNFPDRFSARQFPNYSSELNVNALLLGDSALYLCASSLVPVQETQYFGPGTRLLVL.

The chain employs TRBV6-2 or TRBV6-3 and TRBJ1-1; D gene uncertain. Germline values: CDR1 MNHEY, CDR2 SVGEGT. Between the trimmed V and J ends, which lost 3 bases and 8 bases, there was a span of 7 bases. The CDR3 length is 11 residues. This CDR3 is CASSYIREAFF. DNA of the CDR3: TGTGCCAGCAGTTATATCCGAGAAGCTTTCTTT.

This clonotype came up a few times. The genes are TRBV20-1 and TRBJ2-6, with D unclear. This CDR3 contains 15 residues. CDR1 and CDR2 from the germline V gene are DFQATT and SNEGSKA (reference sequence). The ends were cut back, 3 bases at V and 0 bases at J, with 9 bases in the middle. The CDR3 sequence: CSASNSDSGANVLTF. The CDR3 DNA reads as TGCAGTGCTAGTAACAGTGACTCTGGGGCCAACGTCCTGACTTTC.

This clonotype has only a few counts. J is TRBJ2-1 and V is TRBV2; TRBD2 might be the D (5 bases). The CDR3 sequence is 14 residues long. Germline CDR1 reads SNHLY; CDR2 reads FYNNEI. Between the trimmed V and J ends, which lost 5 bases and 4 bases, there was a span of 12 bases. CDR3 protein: CASSIRLRYNEQFF. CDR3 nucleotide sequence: TGTGCCAGCAGTATTAGACTAAGATACAATGAGCAGTTCTTC.

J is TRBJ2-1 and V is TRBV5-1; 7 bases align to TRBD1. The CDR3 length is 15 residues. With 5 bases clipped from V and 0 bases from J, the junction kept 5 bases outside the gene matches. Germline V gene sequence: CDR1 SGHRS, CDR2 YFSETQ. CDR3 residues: CASRQQGSSYNEQFF. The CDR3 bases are TGCGCCAGCAGGCAACAGGGGAGCTCCTACAATGAGCAGTTCTTC.

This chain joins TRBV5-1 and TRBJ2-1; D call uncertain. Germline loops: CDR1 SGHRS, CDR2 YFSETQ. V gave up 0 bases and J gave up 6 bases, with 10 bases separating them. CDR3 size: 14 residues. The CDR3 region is CASSLAGTFNEQFF. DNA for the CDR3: TGCGCCAGCAGCTTGGCGGGCACTTTCAATGAGCAGTTCTTC.

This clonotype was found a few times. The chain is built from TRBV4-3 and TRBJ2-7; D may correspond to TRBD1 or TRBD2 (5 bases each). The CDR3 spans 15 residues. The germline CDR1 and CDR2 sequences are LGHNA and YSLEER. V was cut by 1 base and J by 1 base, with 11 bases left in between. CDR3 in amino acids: CASSQGDQYSYEQYF. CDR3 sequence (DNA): TGCGCCAGCAGCCAAGGGGACCAATATTCCTACGAGCAGTACTTC.

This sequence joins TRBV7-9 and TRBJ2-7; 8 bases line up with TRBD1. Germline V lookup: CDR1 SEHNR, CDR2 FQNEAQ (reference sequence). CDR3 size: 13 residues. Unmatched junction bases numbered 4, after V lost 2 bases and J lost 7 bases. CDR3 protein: CASSLPGGGEQYF. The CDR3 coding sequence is TGTGCCAGCAGCTTACCAGGGGGCGGAGAGCAGTACTTC.

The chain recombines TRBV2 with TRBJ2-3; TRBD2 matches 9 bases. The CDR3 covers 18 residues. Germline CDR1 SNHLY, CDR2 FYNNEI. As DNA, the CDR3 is TGTACCATCAGTTTAGTCAGGATAGCGGGGGCCAACACAGATACGCAGTATTTT. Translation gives CTISLVRIAGANTDTQYF.

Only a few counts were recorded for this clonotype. The CDR3 DNA follows: TGTGCCAGCAGCTTATCTGGCAGAAGCAATCAGCCCCAGCATTTT. As protein: CASSLSGRSNQPQHF. J is TRBJ1-5 and V is TRBV7-2, with D hard to call. Trimming left V 2 bases short and J 1 base short, with 9 bases between. Germline V gene lookup returns CDR1 SGHTA and CDR2 FQGNSA. The length of the CDR3 is 15 residues.

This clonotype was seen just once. Here the CDR3 DNA reads TGTGCCAGCAGCTTAATAGGAGGGAGGGCCCTCTCTGAGCAGTTCTTC. It codes for CASSLIGGRALSEQFF. The rearrangement links TRBV7-3 to TRBJ2-1; TRBD2 aligns across 7 bases. The CDR3 runs to 16 residues. Germline V gene data show CDR1 as SGHTA and CDR2 as FQGTGA. V gave up 1 base and J gave up 9 bases; unmatched junction bases: 12.

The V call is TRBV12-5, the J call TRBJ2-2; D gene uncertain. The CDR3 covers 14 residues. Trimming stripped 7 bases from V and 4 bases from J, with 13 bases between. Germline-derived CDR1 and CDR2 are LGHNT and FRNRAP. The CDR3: CASAKKEPTGELFF. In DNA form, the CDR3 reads TGTGCTAGTGCCAAGAAAGAGCCCACCGGGGAGCTGTTTTTT.

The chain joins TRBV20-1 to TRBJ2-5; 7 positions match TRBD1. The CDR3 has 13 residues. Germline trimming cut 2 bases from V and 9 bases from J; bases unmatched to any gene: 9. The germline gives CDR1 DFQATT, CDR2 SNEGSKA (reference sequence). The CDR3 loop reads CSARLWGQGAQYF. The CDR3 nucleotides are TGCAGTGCTAGATTGTGGGGGCAGGGGGCCCAGTACTTC.

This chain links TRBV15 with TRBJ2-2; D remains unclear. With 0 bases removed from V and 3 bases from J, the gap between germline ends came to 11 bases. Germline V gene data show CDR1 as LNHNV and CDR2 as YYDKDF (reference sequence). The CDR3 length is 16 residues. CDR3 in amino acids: CATSRDWYRDTGELFF. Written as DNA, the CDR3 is TGTGCCACCAGCAGAGATTGGTATAGGGACACCGGGGAGCTGTTTTTT. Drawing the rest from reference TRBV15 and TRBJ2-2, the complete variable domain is DAMVIQNPRYQVTQFGKPVTLSCSQTLNHNVMYWYQQKSSQAPKLLFHYYDKDFNNEADTPDNFQSRRPNTSFCFLDIRSPGLGDTAMYLCATSRDWYRDTGELFFGEGSRLTVL.

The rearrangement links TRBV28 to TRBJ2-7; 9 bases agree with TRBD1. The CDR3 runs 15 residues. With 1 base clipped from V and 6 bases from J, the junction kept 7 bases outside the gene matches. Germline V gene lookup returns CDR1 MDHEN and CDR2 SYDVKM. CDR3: CASSLSGQGIGEQYF. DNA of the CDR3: TGTGCCAGCAGTTTATCTGGACAGGGGATAGGCGAGCAGTACTTC.

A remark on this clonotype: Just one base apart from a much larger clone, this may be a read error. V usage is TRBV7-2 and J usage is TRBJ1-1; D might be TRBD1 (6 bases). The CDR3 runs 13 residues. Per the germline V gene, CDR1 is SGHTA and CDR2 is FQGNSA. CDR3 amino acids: CASRETGSTVAFF. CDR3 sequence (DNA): TGTGCCAGCAGAGAAACAGGGTCCACTGTAGCTTTCTTT.

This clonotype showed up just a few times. DNA of the CDR3: TGTGCCAGCACCCCCCGTCCCTCGGGGGAGCAGTTCTTC. Its translation is CASTPRPSGEQFF. V gene TRBV9 combines with J gene TRBJ2-1; D may be TRBD2 (5 bases). This CDR3 has 13 residues. In germline, CDR1 is SGDLS, CDR2 YYNGEE. Trimming took off 6 bases at V and 10 bases at J, with 17 bases between the two ends.

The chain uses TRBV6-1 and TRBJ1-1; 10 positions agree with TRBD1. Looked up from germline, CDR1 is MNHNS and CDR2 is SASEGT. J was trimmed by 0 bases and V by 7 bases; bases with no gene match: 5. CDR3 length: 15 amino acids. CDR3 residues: CASNPTGGMNTEAFF. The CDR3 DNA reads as TGTGCCAGCAACCCGACAGGGGGCATGAACACTGAAGCTTTCTTT.

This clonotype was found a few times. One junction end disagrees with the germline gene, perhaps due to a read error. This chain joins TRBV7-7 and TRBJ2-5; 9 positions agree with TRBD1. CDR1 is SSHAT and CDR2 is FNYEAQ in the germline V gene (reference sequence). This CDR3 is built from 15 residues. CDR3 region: CASSLDRGRTETQYF. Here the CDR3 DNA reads TGTGCTAGCAGCCTGGACAGGGGACGAACAGAGACCCAGTACTTC.

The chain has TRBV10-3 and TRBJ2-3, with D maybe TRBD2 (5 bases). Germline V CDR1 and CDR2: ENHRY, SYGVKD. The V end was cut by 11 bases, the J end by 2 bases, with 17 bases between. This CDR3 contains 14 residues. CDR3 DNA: TGTGCCGGTAGAAGAGGACGGGACACAGATACGCAGTATTTT. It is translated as CAGRRGRDTDTQYF.

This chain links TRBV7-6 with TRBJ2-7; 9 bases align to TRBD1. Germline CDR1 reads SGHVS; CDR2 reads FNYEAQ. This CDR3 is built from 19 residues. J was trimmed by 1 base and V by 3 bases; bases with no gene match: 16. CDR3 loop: CASSLEPRWGQGLSYEQYF. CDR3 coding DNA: TGTGCCAGCAGCTTGGAGCCGAGATGGGGACAGGGCCTTTCCTACGAGCAGTACTTC.

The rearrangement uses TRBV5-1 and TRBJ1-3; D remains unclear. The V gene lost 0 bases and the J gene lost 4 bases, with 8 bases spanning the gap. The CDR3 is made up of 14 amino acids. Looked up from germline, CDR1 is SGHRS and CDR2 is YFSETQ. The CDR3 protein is CASSLGQWGNTIYF. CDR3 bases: TGCGCCAGCAGCTTGGGGCAGTGGGGAAACACCATATATTTT.

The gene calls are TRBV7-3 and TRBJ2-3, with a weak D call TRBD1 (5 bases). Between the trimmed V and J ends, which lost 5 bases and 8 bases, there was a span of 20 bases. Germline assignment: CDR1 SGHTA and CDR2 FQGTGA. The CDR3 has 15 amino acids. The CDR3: CASSPQGTVIGTQYF. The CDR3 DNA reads TGTGCCAGCAGCCCGCAGGGTACGGTAATCGGTACGCAGTATTTT.

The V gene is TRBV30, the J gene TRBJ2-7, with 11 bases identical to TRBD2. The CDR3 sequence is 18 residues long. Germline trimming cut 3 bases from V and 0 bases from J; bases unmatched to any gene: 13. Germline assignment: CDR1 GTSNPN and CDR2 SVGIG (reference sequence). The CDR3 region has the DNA TGTGCCTGGAGGGGACCGGGACTAGCGGATGAAAGCTCCTACGAGCAGTACTTC. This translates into CAWRGPGLADESSYEQYF.